Listed here are 19 T cell receptor beta chains from one sample, sequenced in a study of blood T cell repertoires in COVID-19. Clones were read by immunoSEQ multiplex PCR, and TCRdb kept only the in-frame ones, dropping some. The sample lists about 140,000 clones; about 80% were seen once. Source material: peripheral blood. The receptors were gathered from a man in his fifties or sixties with acute or convalescent COVID-19.

This chain links TRBV27 with TRBJ2-5; 11 nucleotides line up with TRBD2. CDR3 length: 19 amino acids. CDR1 is MNHEY, CDR2 SMNVEV, per germline (reference sequence). The J segment lost 4 bases and the V segment lost 5 bases, leaving 18 bases of the junction unmatched. CDR3 region: CASSPKIPNRTSGRETQYF. For the CDR3, the DNA is TGTGCCAGCAGTCCCAAAATCCCCAATCGGACTAGCGGGCGAGAGACCCAGTACTTC.

The chain combines TRBV4-2 with TRBJ2-3; no clear D. Germline V gene data show CDR1 as LGHNA and CDR2 as YNFKEQ. V was shortened by 0 bases and J by 3 bases, with 7 bases between the two germline ends. This CDR3 is 14 amino acids long. The CDR3 here is CASSQDTVTDTQYF. As DNA, the CDR3 is TGTGCCAGCAGCCAAGATACGGTAACAGATACGCAGTATTTT.

This chain joins TRBV19 and TRBJ2-2; TRBD1 aligns across 8 bases. The junction had 4 bases not matched to a gene; V was cut back by 3 bases and J by 4 bases. Germline CDR1 LNHDA, CDR2 SQIVND (reference sequence). The CDR3 has 15 amino acids. The CDR3 DNA is TGTGCCAGTAGTATGCTACAGGGGGGCACCGGGGAGCTGTTTTTT. This sequence encodes CASSMLQGGTGELFF.

The rearrangement links TRBV3-1 (or the pseudogene TRBV3-2) to TRBJ1-4; D possibly corresponds to TRBD1 (5 bases). Trimming took 4 bases from V and 8 from J, leaving 17 bases between them. Germline loops: CDR1 LGHDT, CDR2 YNNKEL (reference sequence). This CDR3 is 15 amino acids long. CDR3 sequence (DNA): TGTGCCAGCAGCCCCCCAGGGATGGCATCGGAAAAACTGTTTTTT. Translation: CASSPPGMASEKLFF.

This clone was detected once. The chain carries TRBV6-4 and TRBJ2-2; D unclear. The CDR3 has 16 amino acids. The germline V gene has CDR1 MRHNA and CDR2 SNTAGT. The V gene lost 5 bases and the J gene lost 2 bases, with 15 bases spanning the gap. CDR3 amino acids: CASSPTQVSNTGELFF. In DNA form, the CDR3 reads TGTGCCAGCAGTCCGACCCAGGTGAGTAACACCGGGGAGCTGTTTTTT.

The rearrangement links TRBV11-2 to TRBJ2-1; possibly TRBD2 for D (6 bases). Trimming cost V 3 bases and J 4 bases, with 22 bases left between them. Looked up from germline, CDR1 is SGHAT and CDR2 is FQNNGV. The CDR3 loop spans 18 amino acids. In nucleotides, the CDR3 is TGTGCCAGCAGCTTTTGGTGGCCGAGGCGGCGGGAATACAATGAGCAGTTCTTC. Protein sequence: CASSFWWPRRREYNEQFF.

In DNA form, the CDR3 reads TGCAGCGTTGAATTGAGTAGGGGGCATGGCTACACCTTC. It translates to CSVELSRGHGYTF. This rearrangement joins TRBV29-1 to TRBJ1-2; the match to TRBD1 covers 7 bases. Looked up from germline, CDR1 is SQVTM and CDR2 is ANQGSEA. Trimming cost V 2 bases and J 6 bases; bases outside gene matches: 6. The CDR3 extends over 13 amino acids.

The V call is TRBV5-8, the J call TRBJ1-2; tentatively, D is TRBD1 (6 bases). CDR3 length equals 13 residues. In germline, CDR1 is SGHTS, CDR2 YDEGEE. With 2 bases removed from V and 4 bases from J, the gap between germline ends came to 9 bases. The CDR3 DNA follows: TGTGCCAGCAGCTTCGACAGGCCCTATGGCTACACCTTC. It specifies CASSFDRPYGYTF.

This clone was seen a single time. This chain uses TRBV6-2 or TRBV6-3 with TRBJ2-7; TRBD2 agrees at 12 bases. Trimming at V came to 5 bases and at J to 6 bases, leaving 8 bases not matched to a gene. The CDR3 sequence is 15 residues long. Germline CDR1 MNHEY, CDR2 SVGEGT. The CDR3 region has the DNA TGTGCCAGCAGTATAACTAGCGGGAGGAGTCCCGAGCAGTACTTC. Translating it yields CASSITSGRSPEQYF.

The chain uses TRBV27 and TRBJ2-5; 7 bases are a match to TRBD2. CDR3 length equals 12 residues. Trimming at V came to 3 bases and at J to 5 bases, leaving 0 bases not matched to a gene. Germline V lookup: CDR1 MNHEY, CDR2 SMNVEV (reference sequence). The CDR3, as DNA: TGTGCCAGCAGTTTGCGGGGGGAGACCCAGTACTTC. Protein sequence: CASSLRGETQYF.

This chain uses TRBV7-2 with TRBJ1-4, with 9 bases that match TRBD1. The V gene end was trimmed by 5 bases and the J gene end by 3 bases; junction bases not matched to a gene: 7. Germline V gene sequence: CDR1 SGHTA, CDR2 FQGNSA. CDR3 length: 16 amino acids. The CDR3: CASSAGTGRANEKLFF. CDR3 sequence (DNA): TGTGCCAGCAGCGCCGGGACAGGGAGGGCTAATGAAAAACTGTTTTTT.

V usage is TRBV5-1 and J usage is TRBJ1-2, with D maybe TRBD1 (5 bases). Germline V gene sequence: CDR1 SGHRS, CDR2 YFSETQ. Trimming left V 0 bases short and J 6 bases short, with 15 bases between. The CDR3 covers 15 residues. The CDR3 loop is CASSLALLGGDGYTF. The CDR3 DNA follows: TGCGCCAGCAGCTTGGCCCTACTGGGGGGGGATGGCTACACCTTC.

In its sample, this clone was seen a few times. V and J are TRBV27 and TRBJ1-5; D not resolved. The CDR3 contains 13 residues. Germline values: CDR1 MNHEY, CDR2 SMNVEV (reference sequence). V lost 2 bases and J 7 bases, leaving 9 bases between the germline ends. The CDR3 sequence is CASSLRGMQPQHF. CDR3 DNA: TGTGCCAGCAGTTTACGCGGGATGCAGCCCCAGCATTTT.

This chain links TRBV19 with TRBJ2-7; TRBD1 might be the D (6 bases). The germline CDR1 and CDR2 sequences are LNHDA and SQIVND (reference sequence). The CDR3 length is 15 residues. Trimming removed 4 bases from V and 6 bases from J, with 19 bases in between. The chain's CDR3 is CASSSVIGTPFEQYF. Here the CDR3 DNA reads TGTGCCAGTAGTAGCGTGATCGGGACACCCTTCGAGCAGTACTTC.

CDR3 amino acids: CASSFFGDSYEQYF. Here the CDR3 DNA reads TGTGCCAGCAGCTTTTTCGGGGACTCCTACGAGCAGTACTTC. The chain joins TRBV7-8 to TRBJ2-7; perhaps TRBD2 as D (5 bases). CDR3 length: 14 residues. Germline V gives CDR1 SGHVS, CDR2 FQNEAQ. The V gene lost 3 bases and the J gene lost 0 bases, with 9 bases spanning the gap.

This clone was detected a few times. The rearrangement joins TRBV19 to TRBJ1-4; maybe TRBD1 (5 bases). From germline, CDR1 is LNHDA and CDR2 SQIVND (reference sequence). CDR3 length: 15 amino acids. V was cut by 5 bases and J by 3 bases, with 13 bases left in between. CDR3 bases: TGTGCCAGTAGTTGGGGAGGCAGGGCTAATGAAAAACTGTTTTTT. It encodes CASSWGGRANEKLFF.

V gene TRBV28 combines with J gene TRBJ1-5; possible D gene TRBD1, 5 bases. This CDR3 comprises 19 residues. From germline, CDR1 is MDHEN and CDR2 SYDVKM. V gave up 6 bases and J gave up 0 bases, with 24 bases separating them. DNA of the CDR3: TGTGCCAGCAGGCGCCATCCCCATAAAACAGGCGTTAGCAATCAGCCCCAGCATTTT. This gives the protein CASRRHPHKTGVSNQPQHF. Full variable domain (rest looked up from reference TRBV28 and TRBJ1-5): DVKVTQSSRYLVKRTGEKVFLECVQDMDHENMFWYRQDPGLGLRLIYFSYDVKMKEKGDIPEGYSVSREKKERFSLILESASTNQTSMYLCASRRHPHKTGVSNQPQHFGDGTRLSIL.

The V gene is TRBV19, the J gene TRBJ1-4; no clear D. V dropped 7 bases and J dropped 2 bases, with 11 bases sitting between them. The CDR3 runs to 14 residues. Germline values: CDR1 LNHDA, CDR2 SQIVND (reference sequence). The CDR3: CASTTGLTNEKLFF. CDR3 coding DNA: TGTGCCAGTACCACTGGGCTGACTAATGAAAAACTGTTTTTT.

This chain uses TRBV15 with TRBJ1-2; D is uncertain. The CDR3 covers 15 residues. CDR1 and CDR2 (germline): LNHNV, YYDKDF (reference sequence). Trimming shortened V by 3 bases and J by 5 bases, and 16 bases separated the two germline ends. The chain's CDR3 is CATSRARSTAYGYTF. The CDR3 DNA reads as TGTGCCACCAGCAGGGCCAGGTCCACTGCTTATGGCTACACCTTC.